The 9 T cell receptor beta chains reported below all come from one sample, sequenced in a study of radiotherapy plus CTLA-4 blockade in lung cancer. Only in-frame clones appear in the TCRdb table, and some are missing; sequencing was by immunoSEQ multiplex PCR. The data show some 67,000 clones, approximately 76% seen once. This material consisted of peripheral blood, taken from a patient treated with radiotherapy plus ipilimumab. The receptors were gathered from a human donor with non-small cell lung cancer whose response to radiotherapy plus ipilimumab could not be evaluated. Some clones in this sample may be carry-over from other donors' samples.

The count of this clone is one. The rearrangement joins TRBV5-6 to TRBJ2-5; D is undetermined. The end of the DNA fits TRBJ2-7 better, so the J call may be wrong. This CDR3 is built from 17 residues. Germline V gives CDR1 SGHDT, CDR2 YYEEEE. As DNA, the CDR3 is TGTGCCAGCAGCTTGAGAGTCACCCAGAGGAGCTCCTACGAGCAGTACTTC. Protein product: CASSLRVTQRSSYEQYF.

V gene TRBV6-1 combines with J gene TRBJ2-7; possibly TRBD1 for D (6 bases). CDR1 and CDR2 (germline): MNHNS, SASEGT. CDR3 length: 14 residues. Trimming took 6 bases from V and 3 from J, leaving 15 bases between them. The CDR3: CASSGQWRSYEQYF. The CDR3 coding sequence is TGTGCCAGCAGCGGACAGTGGAGGAGCTACGAGCAGTACTTC.

The chain links TRBV6-5 to TRBJ2-1; 7 bases line up with TRBD2. This CDR3 has 15 residues. Unmatched junction bases numbered 4, after V lost 2 bases and J lost 3 bases. CDR1 is MNHEY, CDR2 SVGAGI, per germline. The CDR3 bases are TGTGCCAGCAGTTACGGGACTACCTTCTACAATGAGCAGTTCTTC. Translation: CASSYGTTFYNEQFF.

The V call is TRBV5-1, the J call TRBJ2-7; the match to TRBD2 covers 11 bases. The V segment lost 4 bases and the J segment 3 bases; nucleotides outside the gene matches: 3. Looked up from germline, CDR1 is SGHRS and CDR2 is YFSETQ. The CDR3 totals 14 residues. CDR3: CASSDGLAGYEQYF. CDR3 in DNA: TGCGCCAGCAGCGACGGACTAGCGGGCTACGAGCAGTACTTC. Using reference TRBV5-1 and TRBJ2-7 for the parts outside the CDR3, the full variable domain is KAGVTQTPRYLIKTRGQQVTLSCSPISGHRSVSWYQQTPGQGLQFLFEYFSETQRNKGNFPGRFSGRQFSNSRSEMNVSTLELGDSALYLCASSDGLAGYEQYFGPGTRLTVT.

The chain has TRBV4-3 and TRBJ2-5; D uncertain. There are 14 residues in the CDR3. The ends were cut back, 0 bases at V and 4 bases at J, with 9 bases in the middle. Germline V gives CDR1 LGHNA, CDR2 YSLEER. The CDR3 loop reads CASSQDVRTETQYF. In nucleotides, the CDR3 is TGCGCCAGCAGCCAAGATGTGCGAACAGAGACCCAGTACTTC.

The CDR3 DNA reads as TGTGCCAGCAGCTTAGGGGGGCCCCTCGCCTACGAGCAGTACTTC. Protein sequence: CASSLGGPLAYEQYF. This chain connects TRBV7-6 to TRBJ2-7; the D gene is possibly TRBD1 (6 bases). The CDR3 totals 15 residues. The germline CDR1 and CDR2 sequences are SGHVS and FNYEAQ. Trimming removed 1 base from V and 2 bases from J, with 12 bases in between.

This clone was counted between two and nine times. CDR3 amino acids: CASSLGRGWYEQYF. The CDR3 DNA is TGTGCCAGCAGCTTGGGGAGAGGGTGGTACGAGCAGTACTTC. The gene calls are TRBV7-4 and TRBJ2-7; tentative D call: TRBD2 (5 bases). CDR3 size: 14 residues. Germline CDR1 is SGHVT and CDR2 is SQSDAQ. V lost 3 bases and J lost 4, with 13 bases in between.

This clone ranks as medium-sized. This chain joins TRBV10-3 and TRBJ2-2; a possible D gene is TRBD1 (6 bases). Germline assignment: CDR1 ENHRY and CDR2 SYGVKD. Trimming shortened V by 2 bases and J by 2 bases, and 12 bases separated the two germline ends. The CDR3 has 16 amino acids. The DNA for the CDR3 is TGTGCCATCAGTGAGGAGCAGGGGCTTAACACCGGGGAGCTGTTTTTT. This translates into CAISEEQGLNTGELFF.

The chain couples TRBV6-1 to TRBJ1-1; TRBD1 might be the D (5 bases). The CDR3 consists of 15 residues. The ends were cut back, 7 bases at V and 4 bases at J, with 19 bases in the middle. CDR1 MNHNS and CDR2 SASEGT come from the germline V gene. The CDR3 protein is CASTRGEGWATEAFF. The CDR3 bases are TGTGCCAGCACCCGAGGGGAGGGGTGGGCCACTGAAGCTTTCTTT.